Following are 31 T cell receptor beta chains from one sample sequenced in a study of T cell responses to AZD1222 COVID-19 vaccine. Data came from immunoSEQ multiplex PCR; TCRdb stores just in-frame clones and leaves some out. This table holds some 140,000 clones, approximately 91% found once. Sequenced here: peripheral blood, sampled 28 days after the second AZD1222 dose. The receptors derive from an adult who received the AZD1222 COVID-19 vaccine.

This clone has just one count. The chain links TRBV29-1 to TRBJ1-5; D is unclear. Trimming stripped 5 bases from V and 0 bases from J, with 8 bases between. Germline values: CDR1 SQVTM, CDR2 ANQGSEA. The CDR3 contains 13 residues. The CDR3 bases are TGCAGCGTTTTGCAGGCTAGCAATCAGCCCCAGCATTTT. Its translation is CSVLQASNQPQHF.

The V and J genes are TRBV3-1 (or the pseudogene TRBV3-2) and TRBJ1-1; D is ambiguous. V lost 1 base to trimming and J lost 6 bases, with 12 bases between them. CDR3 length equals 14 residues. The germline V gene encodes CDR1 LGHDT and CDR2 YNNKEL (reference sequence). The CDR3 DNA reads as TGTGCCAGCAGCCAAGGGACCCCGAGGGCTGAAGCTTTCTTT. This sequence encodes CASSQGTPRAEAFF.

The chain is built from TRBV6-5 and TRBJ2-1; maybe TRBD2 (6 bases). Trimming took 8 bases from V and 7 from J, leaving 12 bases between them. The CDR3 runs 12 residues. CDR1 is MNHEY, CDR2 SVGAGI, per germline. This chain's CDR3 is CASLGRGNEQFF. CDR3 coding DNA: TGTGCCAGCTTAGGCCGGGGGAATGAGCAGTTCTTC.

The chain recombines TRBV3-1 (or the pseudogene TRBV3-2) with TRBJ2-2; 12 positions match TRBD2. V gave up 5 bases and J gave up 6 bases; unmatched junction bases: 4. There are 15 residues in the CDR3. In germline, CDR1 is LGHDT, CDR2 YNNKEL (reference sequence). The CDR3, as DNA: TGTGCCAGCAGCAGGACTAGCGGGAATGCCGGGGAGCTGTTTTTT. Translation: CASSRTSGNAGELFF.

The chain links TRBV29-1 to TRBJ2-6, with unresolved D. V lost 6 bases to trimming and J lost 0 bases, with 6 bases between them. CDR1 and CDR2 from the germline V gene are SQVTM and ANQGSEA. This CDR3 region has 13 residues. The CDR3 DNA sequence: TGCAGCGTCGACATCTCTGGGGCCAACGTCCTGACTTTC. Its translation is CSVDISGANVLTF.

The chain links TRBV28 to TRBJ1-2; 9 bases align to TRBD1. Germline assignment: CDR1 MDHEN and CDR2 SYDVKM. CDR3 length equals 14 residues. V trimming: 6 bases; J trimming: 9 bases; junction bases outside the gene matches: 11. This chain's CDR3 is CASREQQGAGSYTF. The DNA for the CDR3 is TGTGCCAGCAGGGAACAACAGGGGGCGGGGAGCTACACCTTC.

This chain's CDR3 is CASRAGTENYNEQFF. Written as DNA, the CDR3 is TGTGCCAGCAGGGCCGGGACAGAAAACTACAATGAGCAGTTCTTC. The chain is built from TRBV14 and TRBJ2-1; 7 bases line up with TRBD1. The germline V gene has CDR1 SGHDN and CDR2 FVKESK. The CDR3 runs to 15 residues. V shed 6 bases, J shed 3 bases, and the junction held 8 bases outside the gene matches.

V gene TRBV7-9 combines with J gene TRBJ2-7; 7 bases are shared with TRBD2. V lost 5 bases to trimming and J lost 7 bases; unmatched junction nucleotides: 5. Germline lookup yields CDR1 SEHNR and CDR2 FQNEAQ (reference sequence). The CDR3 extends over 12 amino acids. The CDR3 protein is CASSGLEGEQYV. CDR3 nucleotides: TGTGCCAGCAGCGGACTAGAGGGTGAGCAGTACGTC.

The gene calls are TRBV7-2 and TRBJ2-4; TRBD1 agrees at 7 bases. The CDR3 sequence is 15 residues long. Germline loops: CDR1 SGHTA, CDR2 FQGNSA. V shed 5 bases and J 8 bases; nucleotides not matched to a gene: 12. The CDR3 spells CASSPSGTVSHIQYF. In nucleotides, the CDR3 is TGTGCCAGCAGCCCATCCGGGACAGTTTCACACATTCAGTACTTC.

This clone occurred a few times. This chain joins TRBV5-4 and TRBJ2-7, with 7 bases lining up with TRBD1. The ends lost 4 bases at V and 7 bases at J; junction bases unmatched: 8. This CDR3 region has 13 residues. Germline lookup yields CDR1 SGHNT and CDR2 YYREEE (reference sequence). CDR3 DNA: TGTGCCAGCAGCAGGGACAGTAATAGGGAGCAGTACTTC. Translated, it gives CASSRDSNREQYF.

The chain joins TRBV7-9 to TRBJ1-2; 7 nucleotides match TRBD1. V trimming: 5 bases; J trimming: 5 bases; junction bases outside the gene matches: 2. CDR1 is SEHNR and CDR2 is FQNEAQ in the germline V gene (reference sequence). CDR3 length equals 12 residues. The CDR3 DNA is TGTGCCAGCAGCGGGACAGCTTATGGCTACACCTTC. It codes for CASSGTAYGYTF.

The chain links TRBV6-5 to TRBJ1-1, with a possible D match to TRBD1 (5 bases). The CDR3 is made up of 15 amino acids. Trimming shortened V by 0 bases and J by 1 base, and 9 bases separated the two germline ends. The germline V gene encodes CDR1 MNHEY and CDR2 SVGAGI. CDR3 nucleotides: TGTGCCAGCAGTTACTCAAGGGACTGGAACACTGAAGCTTTCTTT. This translates into CASSYSRDWNTEAFF.

The chain employs TRBV7-5 and TRBJ2-3; TRBD2, as called in the table, went unchecked against the DNA. TRBV7-5 is a pseudogene segment. There are 16 residues in the CDR3. CDR3 region: CARSLGTRGSTDTQYF. Here the CDR3 DNA reads TGTGCCAGAAGCCTTGGGACTAGGGGTAGCACAGATACGCAGTATTTT.

V gene TRBV5-1 combines with J gene TRBJ1-1; TRBD1 matches 7 bases. The germline V gene encodes CDR1 SGHRS and CDR2 YFSETQ. This CDR3 contains 18 residues. V lost 2 bases and J lost 5; bases outside the gene matches: 18. In DNA, the CDR3 is TGCGCCAGCAGCTTAAAAGACACTCGACAGGGATCTCAGACTGAAGCTTTCTTT. It is translated as CASSLKDTRQGSQTEAFF.

Written as DNA, the CDR3 is TGTGCCAGCAGGTTCGGGGTCGCCGCGCGCTACACCTTC. Encoded protein: CASRFGVAARYTF. The chain is built from TRBV12-3 or TRBV12-4 and TRBJ1-2; no definite D call. The CDR3 spans 13 residues. V lost 6 bases and J lost 9, with 17 bases in between.

The chain links TRBV4-2 to TRBJ2-1; 11 positions match TRBD1. The CDR3 has 14 amino acids. Germline CDR1 LGHNA, CDR2 YNFKEQ. V shed 3 bases, J shed 9 bases, and the junction held 4 bases outside the gene matches. Here the CDR3 reads CASSHAGQGGEQFF. The CDR3 region has the DNA TGTGCCAGCAGCCACGCGGGACAGGGGGGTGAGCAGTTCTTC.

The chain links TRBV4-1 to TRBJ1-6; D gene uncertain. This CDR3 region has 16 residues. The ends were cut back, 2 bases at V and 8 bases at J, with 16 bases in the middle. Germline values: CDR1 MGHRA, CDR2 YSYEKL. Here the CDR3 reads CASSQSSPMNDSPLHF. The CDR3 region has the DNA TGCGCCAGCAGCCAAAGTTCCCCCATGAATGATTCACCCCTCCACTTT.

The chain uses TRBV7-6 and TRBJ2-2; a weak D match, TRBD2 (6 bases). The CDR3 covers 17 residues. Germline V gene lookup returns CDR1 SGHVS and CDR2 FNYEAQ. The V gene lost 5 bases and the J gene lost 5 bases, with 21 bases spanning the gap. This CDR3 reads CASSEPGGTAFTGELFF. The CDR3 DNA reads as TGTGCCAGCAGCGAACCGGGCGGGACTGCATTTACCGGGGAGCTGTTTTTT.

This chain joins TRBV7-9 and TRBJ1-4; 12 bases are shared with TRBD1. Germline V gene lookup returns CDR1 SEHNR and CDR2 FQNEAQ (reference sequence). This CDR3 comprises 17 residues. V shed 6 bases and J 4 bases; nucleotides not matched to a gene: 9. CDR3 DNA sequence: TGTGCCAGCAGTTCGGGACAGGGGGCCGTTCTTAATGAAAAACTGTTTTTT. It yields the protein CASSSGQGAVLNEKLFF.

The CDR3 sequence: CATSDSGTGGDGRPEAFF. DNA of the CDR3: TGTGCCACCAGTGATTCTGGGACAGGGGGCGATGGTAGGCCTGAAGCTTTCTTT. The V call is TRBV24-1, the J call TRBJ1-1, with 12 positions matching TRBD1. Per germline, CDR1 KGHDR and CDR2 SFDVKD. The CDR3 covers 18 residues. V gave up 2 bases and J gave up 6 bases; unmatched junction bases: 12.

The CDR3 DNA is TGTGCCAGCAGTTACCTGGGGGGGCGGGAGGCAGATACGCAGTATTTT. Translated: CASSYLGGREADTQYF. This chain uses TRBV6-5 with TRBJ2-3; 8 positions agree with TRBD2. The CDR3 has 16 residues. Germline trimming cut 2 bases from V and 4 bases from J; bases unmatched to any gene: 8. Germline V gene sequence: CDR1 MNHEY, CDR2 SVGAGI.

The chain recombines TRBV20-1 with TRBJ1-1; D is undetermined. The V end lost 4 bases, the J end lost 6 bases, and 9 bases lay between the germline ends. Germline CDR1 and CDR2: DFQATT and SNEGSKA (reference sequence). This CDR3 comprises 11 residues. This chain's CDR3 is CSAIRMAEAFF. The CDR3 DNA sequence: TGCAGTGCTATCCGAATGGCTGAAGCTTTCTTT.

The chain links TRBV3-1 (or the pseudogene TRBV3-2) to TRBJ1-2; the D is unclear. The CDR3 is 17 amino acids. Trimming stripped 1 base from V and 0 bases from J, with 15 bases between. Germline values: CDR1 LGHDT, CDR2 YNNKEL (reference sequence). CDR3 nucleotides: TGTGCCAGCAGCCAAGGTCTTGCGGTCGGAGCTAACTATGGCTACACCTTC. It translates to CASSQGLAVGANYGYTF.

The table lists this clone with a count of one. The chain employs TRBV12-3 or TRBV12-4 and TRBJ1-2; D gene ambiguous. Trimming took off 1 base at V and 7 bases at J, with 7 bases between the two ends. The CDR3 contains 12 residues. CDR3 in DNA: TGTGCCAGCAGTTTAGGGAGGTCTGGCTACACCTTC. Translation gives CASSLGRSGYTF.

This chain joins TRBV9 and TRBJ2-3, with 11 bases matching TRBD2. The CDR3 loop spans 16 amino acids. Trimming cost V 3 bases and J 0 bases; bases outside gene matches: 3. Germline V gene lookup returns CDR1 SGDLS and CDR2 YYNGEE. CDR3 loop: CASSGGLAASTDTQYF. CDR3 nucleotide sequence: TGTGCCAGCAGCGGGGGACTAGCGGCTAGCACAGATACGCAGTATTTT.

The gene calls are TRBV19 and TRBJ2-2, with 10 positions matching TRBD2. CDR3 size: 17 residues. CDR1 and CDR2 from the germline V gene are LNHDA and SQIVND (reference sequence). J lost 3 bases, V lost 5 bases, and 9 bases had no gene match. Here the CDR3 DNA reads TGTGCCAGTAGTTTTCCAGCGGGGGGGCGTGACACCGGGGAGCTGTTTTTT. This sequence encodes CASSFPAGGRDTGELFF.

The chain links TRBV5-1 to TRBJ2-4; 14 nucleotides align to TRBD2. Looked up from germline, CDR1 is SGHRS and CDR2 is YFSETQ. CDR3 size: 18 residues. V trimming: 0 bases; J trimming: 0 bases; junction bases outside the gene matches: 2. This chain's CDR3 is CASSLGLAGGLAKNIQYF. For the CDR3, the DNA is TGCGCCAGCAGCTTGGGACTAGCGGGGGGGCTAGCCAAAAACATTCAGTACTTC.

CDR3 sequence reads: CASSPRDRSSYNEQFF. The CDR3 DNA reads TGTGCCAGCAGCCCTAGGGACAGAAGCTCCTACAATGAGCAGTTCTTC. This chain joins TRBV5-8 and TRBJ2-1; the match to TRBD1 covers 7 bases. From germline, CDR1 is SGHTS and CDR2 YDEGEE. This CDR3 is 16 amino acids long. V was pared by 4 bases and J by 0 bases, with 7 bases of the junction left unmatched.

CDR3 nucleotide sequence: TGTGCCAGCAGTTTTTCGGCGGGATTGGGGGCCGAGACCCAGTACTTC. It translates to CASSFSAGLGAETQYF. The chain couples TRBV28 to TRBJ2-5, with D perhaps being TRBD1 or TRBD2 (6 bases each). V lost 3 bases to trimming and J lost 5 bases, with 19 bases between them. CDR3 length: 16 amino acids. The germline gives CDR1 MDHEN, CDR2 SYDVKM.

The V call is TRBV6-2 or TRBV6-3, the J call TRBJ2-1, with D possibly matching TRBD2 (5 bases). Per germline, CDR1 MNHEY and CDR2 SVGEGT. The CDR3 extends over 20 amino acids. V lost 0 bases and J lost 7, with 28 bases in between. The CDR3 sequence is CASSYSTRITDLARWNEQFF. Written as DNA, the CDR3 is TGTGCCAGCAGTTACTCGACTCGGATCACGGACTTAGCAAGATGGAATGAGCAGTTCTTC.

The chain links TRBV7-2 to TRBJ2-1; 14 bases agree with TRBD2. V shed 5 bases and J 4 bases; nucleotides not matched to a gene: 10. Germline CDR1 reads SGHTA; CDR2 reads FQGNSA. This CDR3 contains 18 residues. CDR3 protein: CASSRRAGLAGAYNEQFF. The CDR3 DNA sequence: TGTGCCAGCAGCCGCCGAGCGGGACTAGCGGGGGCATACAATGAGCAGTTCTTC.